This paragraph covers one T cell receptor (beta chain) sequence. Clones were sequenced by immunoSEQ multiplex PCR, and TCRdb holds only the in-frame ones, with some missing. This table has 80,000 or so clones, approximately 95% appearing once. This sample stems from a study of OX40 agonist ivuxolimab in advanced cancers. Background on the study: At doses from 0.01 to 10 mg/kg, patients were given intravenous ivuxolimab every 2 weeks. Allowance was made for prior anti-PD-1, anti-PD-L1 or anti-CTLA-4 therapy, and about 40% had some.

Trimming cost V 4 bases and J 3 bases, with 6 bases left between them. The germline V gene encodes CDR1 SQVTM and CDR2 ANQGSEA. The CDR3 runs to 11 residues. The rearrangement uses TRBV29-1 and TRBJ2-5; TRBD2 is a possible D gene (5 bases). This specimen consisted of CD4+ or CD8+ T cells sorted from blood, obtained in a trial of the OX40 agonist ivuxolimab. This TCR derives from an adult with an advanced solid tumor such as melanoma, head and neck, liver or kidney cancer. The CDR3 DNA follows: TGCAGCGTTGTGAGGGAAGAGACCCAGTACTTC. Translated, it gives CSVVREETQYF. Full variable domain (rest looked up from reference TRBV29-1 and TRBJ2-5): SAVISQKPSRDICQRGTSLTIQCQVDSQVTMMFWYRQQPGQSLTLIATANQGSEATYESGFVIDKFPISRPNLTFSTLTVSNMSPEDSSIYLCSVVREETQYFGPGTRLLVL.